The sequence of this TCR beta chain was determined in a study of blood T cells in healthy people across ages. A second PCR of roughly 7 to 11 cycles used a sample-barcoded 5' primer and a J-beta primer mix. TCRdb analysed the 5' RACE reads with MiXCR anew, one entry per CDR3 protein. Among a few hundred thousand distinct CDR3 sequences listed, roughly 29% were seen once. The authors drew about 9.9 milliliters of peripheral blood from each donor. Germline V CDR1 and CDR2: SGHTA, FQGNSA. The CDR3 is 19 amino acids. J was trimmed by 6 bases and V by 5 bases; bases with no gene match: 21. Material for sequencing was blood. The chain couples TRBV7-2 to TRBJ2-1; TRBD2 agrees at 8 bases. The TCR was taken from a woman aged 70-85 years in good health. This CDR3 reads CASSSRRTRTGTSGNEQFF. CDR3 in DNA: TGTGCCAGCAGCAGCCGAAGGACAAGAACCGGGACTAGTGGCAATGAGCAGTTCTTC.